These 16 T cell receptor beta chains were all obtained from the same sample, sequenced in a study of human T cells and chemical hapten exposure. As to time point: patch test 2, 6 weeks after DPC sensitization. The treatment: therapeutic diphenylcyclopropenone sensitization with weekly scalp DPC. MiXCR, run by TCRdb on the RACE reads, gives a single entry per CDR3 protein. The sample consists of 110,000 to 150,000 distinct CDR3 sequences, 10% to 15% of them appearing once. The specimen comprised whole blood, sampled in connection with sensitization to the hapten diphenylcyclopropenone (DPC). All receptors come from a woman aged 45-59 years with alopecia areata. Some clones in this sample may be carry-over from other donors' samples.

This clonotype has only a few counts. V gene TRBV29-1 combines with J gene TRBJ2-2; D not resolved. This CDR3 has 12 residues. Germline V gene lookup returns CDR1 SQVTM and CDR2 ANQGSEA. V gave up 3 bases and J gave up 4 bases, with 6 bases separating them. Written as DNA, the CDR3 is TGCAGCGTTGACAGGCTCACCGGGGAGCTGTTTTTT. This sequence encodes CSVDRLTGELFF.

This clonotype was seen ten or more times. This chain links TRBV29-1 with TRBJ1-2, with D uncertain. Germline V CDR1 and CDR2: SQVTM, ANQGSEA. V was pared by 4 bases and J by 8 bases, with 11 bases between. The CDR3 contains 11 residues. The chain's CDR3 is CSVGSGYGYTF. As DNA, the CDR3 is TGCAGCGTTGGGAGCGGCTACGGCTACACCTTC.

J is TRBJ2-1 and V is TRBV20-1, with D perhaps TRBD1 (5 bases). Trimming removed 4 bases from V and 0 bases from J, with 10 bases in between. CDR1 and CDR2 from the germline V gene are DFQATT and SNEGSKA (reference sequence). The CDR3 loop spans 14 amino acids. The CDR3 is CSATQGSSYNEQFF. As DNA, the CDR3 is TGCAGTGCTACTCAGGGAAGCTCCTACAATGAGCAGTTCTTC.

This clonotype appeared many times. The V and J genes are TRBV10-3 and TRBJ2-2, with 7 nucleotides matching TRBD1. CDR1 ENHRY and CDR2 SYGVKD come from the germline V gene. The CDR3 loop spans 14 amino acids. The V gene end was trimmed by 4 bases and the J gene end by 3 bases; junction bases not matched to a gene: 2. CDR3 amino acids: CAISGGGDTGELFF. CDR3 sequence (DNA): TGTGCCATCAGTGGAGGGGGCGACACCGGGGAGCTGTTTTTT.

The V call is TRBV7-3, the J call TRBJ2-1, with TRBD1 matching over 8 bases. The CDR3 contains 16 residues. Germline CDR1 SGHTA, CDR2 FQGTGA. V was pared by 5 bases and J by 9 bases, with 15 bases of the junction left unmatched. The CDR3 DNA reads as TGTGCCAGCAGCCCCAGGAGGCAGGGGGCGCCCGGTGAGCAGTTCTTC. Translating gives CASSPRRQGAPGEQFF.

The chain is built from TRBV6-5 and TRBJ1-1; tentative D call: TRBD1 (6 bases). CDR3 size: 14 residues. Germline loops: CDR1 MNHEY, CDR2 SVGAGI. V dropped 8 bases and J dropped 1 base, with 14 bases sitting between them. The CDR3 DNA sequence: TGTGCCAGCCTGACAGGTGGCCCGAACACTGAAGCTTTCTTT. Amino acids: CASLTGGPNTEAFF.

The rearrangement links TRBV9 to TRBJ2-3; 8 bases are a match to TRBD1. Germline loops: CDR1 SGDLS, CDR2 YYNGEE. The CDR3 has 15 residues. Trimming cost V 5 bases and J 0 bases; bases outside gene matches: 5. The DNA of the CDR3 is TGTGCCAGCAGTATAACAGGGGGGAGCACAGATACGCAGTATTTT. Encoded protein: CASSITGGSTDTQYF.

Many counts were recorded for this clonotype. This chain joins TRBV5-1 and TRBJ1-1; TRBD1 matches 8 bases. V shed 0 bases, J shed 6 bases, and the junction held 7 bases outside the gene matches. CDR1 and CDR2 from the germline V gene are SGHRS and YFSETQ. CDR3 length equals 15 residues. In DNA form, the CDR3 reads TGCGCCAGCAGCTTGGGCGGCAGGGGGCCAGCTGAAGCTTTCTTT. It yields the protein CASSLGGRGPAEAFF.

This rearrangement joins TRBV28 to TRBJ1-4; 10 positions match TRBD1. Germline assignment: CDR1 MDHEN and CDR2 SYDVKM. V trimming: 6 bases; J trimming: 7 bases; junction bases outside the gene matches: 8. The CDR3 covers 15 residues. CDR3 sequence: CASSEGQGLREKLFF. Written as DNA, the CDR3 is TGTGCCAGCAGCGAGGGACAGGGGCTTCGTGAAAAACTGTTTTTT.

The chain links TRBV5-6 to TRBJ2-1, with D possibly matching TRBD2 (5 bases). V shed 3 bases and J shed 6 bases, with 13 bases lying between them. CDR1 and CDR2 (germline): SGHDT, YYEEEE. The CDR3 spans 14 residues. The chain's CDR3 is CASSSGRAGNEQFF. The CDR3 DNA reads as TGTGCCAGCAGCTCCGGACGGGCGGGCAATGAGCAGTTCTTC.

The J gene is TRBJ2-5, the V gene TRBV12-3 or TRBV12-4; a weak D match, TRBD2 (5 bases). The CDR3 covers 13 residues. V was cut by 0 bases and J by 8 bases, with 10 bases left in between. The CDR3 region is CASSLALGVTQYF. The CDR3 nucleotides are TGTGCCAGCAGTTTAGCTCTCGGGGTTACCCAGTACTTC.

This clonotype was counted many times. The chain joins TRBV6-5 to TRBJ2-1, with TRBD2 as a possible D gene (5 bases). The CDR3 sequence is 16 residues long. Germline CDR1 is MNHEY and CDR2 is SVGAGI. V gave up 2 bases and J gave up 0 bases, with 11 bases separating them. The CDR3 region has the DNA TGTGCCAGCAGTTACCCTAGCCGGTACTCCTACAATGAGCAGTTCTTC. It codes for CASSYPSRYSYNEQFF.

This clonotype showed up just a few times. The chain combines TRBV7-2 with TRBJ2-2; D possibly uses TRBD1 or TRBD2 (7 bases each). Germline CDR1 SGHTA, CDR2 FQGNSA. This CDR3 is 16 amino acids long. Trimming stripped 6 bases from V and 3 bases from J, with 17 bases between. The CDR3 is CASRGGTAIYTGELFF. The CDR3 region has the DNA TGTGCCAGCAGGGGGGGGACAGCTATTTACACCGGGGAGCTGTTTTTT.

Ten or more counts support this clonotype. V and J are TRBV6-6 and TRBJ2-1; D is perhaps TRBD2 (5 bases). The CDR3 consists of 17 residues. In germline, CDR1 is MNHNY, CDR2 SVGAGI (reference sequence). The V and J ends lost 5 bases and 7 bases respectively, with 24 bases between them. The CDR3 loop is CASSDLEDSTLGNEQFF. CDR3 sequence (DNA): TGTGCCAGCAGTGACTTAGAGGACTCTACTCTCGGGAATGAGCAGTTCTTC.

V gene TRBV27 combines with J gene TRBJ1-2; D is unclear. Germline V gene sequence: CDR1 MNHEY, CDR2 SMNVEV (reference sequence). The V gene lost 5 bases and the J gene lost 1 base, with 11 bases spanning the gap. The CDR3 spans 14 residues. The CDR3 loop reads CASSPTSLNYGYTF. CDR3 coding DNA: TGTGCCAGCAGTCCCACATCCCTTAACTATGGCTACACCTTC.

The chain links TRBV7-8 to TRBJ1-5; D is ambiguous. There are 14 residues in the CDR3. Germline CDR1 and CDR2: SGHVS and FQNEAQ. Trimming left V 3 bases short and J 5 bases short, with 11 bases between. In nucleotides, the CDR3 is TGTGCCAGCAGCTTTGTGGGTTCCCATCAGCCCCAGCATTTT. As protein: CASSFVGSHQPQHF.